This T cell receptor (beta chain) was sequenced during a study of shared clonotypes between healthy human individuals. A deep-level run was used for the assay. Using immunoSEQ multiplex PCR, the repertoire was profiled, and TCRdb retains in-frame clones only, with some absent. The data hold some 2.1 million clones, with about 95% observed a single time. The CDR3 consists of 16 residues. Germline V gene sequence: CDR1 LNHDA, CDR2 SQIVND (reference sequence). The V end lost 6 bases, the J end lost 6 bases, and 21 bases lay between the germline ends. This TCR derives from a man aged 18 to 29 in good health. V and J are TRBV19 and TRBJ1-5; D remains ambiguous. Sequencing was performed on naive CD4+ T cells sorted from blood. Specified subset: CD45RA+ positively selected. The CDR3 is CASSPDSWGFFQPQHF. CDR3 DNA: TGTGCCAGTAGCCCGGATTCGTGGGGATTCTTTCAGCCCCAGCATTTT.